This T cell receptor (beta chain) derives from a study of T cell responses to AZD1222 COVID-19 vaccine. Clones were sequenced by immunoSEQ multiplex PCR, and TCRdb holds only the in-frame ones, with some missing. The sample lists some 160,000 clones, 85% to 95% occurring once. Trimming removed 5 bases from V and 0 bases from J; junction bases left unmatched: 7. CDR1 is GTSNPN, CDR2 SVGIG, per germline (reference sequence). The length of the CDR3 is 15 residues. Study conclusions and caveats: Following two doses of AZD1222, Spike-specific TCR breadth and depth rose.

Notes on this clone: No antigen is known for it.

The material was peripheral blood, obtained on day 0 of AZD1222 vaccination. The gene calls are TRBV30 and TRBJ2-1, with 7 bases aligning to TRBD1. The receptor was derived from an adult in good health. Here the CDR3 reads CAWGTAKDSYNEQFF. As DNA, the CDR3 is TGTGCCTGGGGGACAGCGAAGGACTCCTACAATGAGCAGTTCTTC.